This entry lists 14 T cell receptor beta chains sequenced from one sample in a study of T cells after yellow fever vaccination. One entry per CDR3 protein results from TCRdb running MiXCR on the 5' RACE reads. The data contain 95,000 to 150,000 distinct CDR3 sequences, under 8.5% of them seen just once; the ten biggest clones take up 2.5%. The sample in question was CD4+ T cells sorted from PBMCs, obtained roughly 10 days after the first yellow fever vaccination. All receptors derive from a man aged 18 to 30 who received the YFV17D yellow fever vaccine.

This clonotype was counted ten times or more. The CDR3 loop reads CASRGTGSEQYV. As DNA, the CDR3 is TGCGCCAGCAGGGGGACAGGGTCCGAGCAGTACGTC. This chain links TRBV23-1 with TRBJ2-7, with 9 bases identical to TRBD1. TRBV23-1 is an ORF, and what it does is uncertain. V was pared by 6 bases and J by 6 bases, with 3 bases of the junction left unmatched. The CDR3 totals 12 residues.

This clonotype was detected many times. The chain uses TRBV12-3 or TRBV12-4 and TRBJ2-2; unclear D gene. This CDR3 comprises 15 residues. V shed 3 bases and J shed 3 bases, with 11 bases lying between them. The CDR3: CASSFSQADTGELFF. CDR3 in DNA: TGTGCCAGCAGTTTCTCTCAGGCGGACACCGGGGAGCTGTTTTTT.

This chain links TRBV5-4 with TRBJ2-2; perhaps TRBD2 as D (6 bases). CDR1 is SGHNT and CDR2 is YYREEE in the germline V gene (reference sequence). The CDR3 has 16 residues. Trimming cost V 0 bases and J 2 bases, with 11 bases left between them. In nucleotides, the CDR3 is TGTGCCAGCAGCTTGGTTGCGGGAATTAACACCGGGGAGCTGTTTTTT. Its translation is CASSLVAGINTGELFF.

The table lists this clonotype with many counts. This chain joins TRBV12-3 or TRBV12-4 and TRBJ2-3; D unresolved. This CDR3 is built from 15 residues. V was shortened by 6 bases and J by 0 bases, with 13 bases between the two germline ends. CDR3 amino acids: CASRPGRGSTDTQYF. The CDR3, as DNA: TGTGCCAGCAGGCCCGGGCGCGGTAGCACAGATACGCAGTATTTT.

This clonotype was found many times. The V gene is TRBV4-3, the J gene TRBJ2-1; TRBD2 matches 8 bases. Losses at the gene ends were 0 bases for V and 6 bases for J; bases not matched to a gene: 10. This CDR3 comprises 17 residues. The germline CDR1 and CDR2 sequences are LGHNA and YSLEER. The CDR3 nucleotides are TGCGCCAGCAGCCAAGATCCCCTACGGGGGGGGGGCAATGAGCAGTTCTTC. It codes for CASSQDPLRGGGNEQFF.

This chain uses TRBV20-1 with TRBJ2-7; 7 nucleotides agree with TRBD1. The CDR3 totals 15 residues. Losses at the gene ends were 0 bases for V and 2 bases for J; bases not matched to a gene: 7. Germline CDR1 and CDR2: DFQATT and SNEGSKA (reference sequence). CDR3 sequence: CSAREPTGYPYEQYF. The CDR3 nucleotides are TGCAGTGCTAGAGAACCGACAGGGTATCCCTACGAGCAGTACTTC.

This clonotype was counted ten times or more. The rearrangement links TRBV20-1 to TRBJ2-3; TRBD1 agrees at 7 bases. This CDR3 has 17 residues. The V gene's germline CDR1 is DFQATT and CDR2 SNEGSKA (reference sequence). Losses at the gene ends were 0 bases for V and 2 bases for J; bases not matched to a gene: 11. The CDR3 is CSARDRDSWWDTDTQYF. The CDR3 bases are TGCAGTGCTAGAGATCGGGACAGTTGGTGGGACACAGATACGCAGTATTTT.

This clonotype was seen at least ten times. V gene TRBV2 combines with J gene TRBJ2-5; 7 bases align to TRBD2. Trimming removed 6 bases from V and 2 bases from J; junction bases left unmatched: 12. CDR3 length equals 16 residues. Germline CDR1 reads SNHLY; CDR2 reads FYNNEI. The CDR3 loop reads CASRGAGDWQQETQYF. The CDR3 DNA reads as TGTGCCAGCAGAGGGGCGGGGGACTGGCAACAAGAGACCCAGTACTTC.

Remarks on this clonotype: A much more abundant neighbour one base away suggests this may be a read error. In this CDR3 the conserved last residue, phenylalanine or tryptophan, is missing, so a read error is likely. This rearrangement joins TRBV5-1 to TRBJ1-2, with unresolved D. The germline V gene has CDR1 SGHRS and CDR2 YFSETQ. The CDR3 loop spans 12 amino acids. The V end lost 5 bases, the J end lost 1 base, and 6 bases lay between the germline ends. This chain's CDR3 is CASSTDNYGYTL. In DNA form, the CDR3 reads TGCGCCAGCAGTACGGATAACTATGGCTACACCCTC.

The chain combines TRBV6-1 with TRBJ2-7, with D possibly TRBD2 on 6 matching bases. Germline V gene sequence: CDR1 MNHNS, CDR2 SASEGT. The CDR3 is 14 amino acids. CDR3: CASSINVREKLALV. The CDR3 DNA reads TGTGCCAGCAGCATAAACGTACGGGAGAAACTAGCCCTCGTC.

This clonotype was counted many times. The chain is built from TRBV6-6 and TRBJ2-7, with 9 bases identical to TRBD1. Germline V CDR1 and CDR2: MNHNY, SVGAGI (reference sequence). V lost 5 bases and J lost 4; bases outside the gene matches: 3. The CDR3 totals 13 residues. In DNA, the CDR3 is TGTGCCAGCAGTACGGACAGGGGATACGAGCAGTACGTC. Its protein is CASSTDRGYEQYV.

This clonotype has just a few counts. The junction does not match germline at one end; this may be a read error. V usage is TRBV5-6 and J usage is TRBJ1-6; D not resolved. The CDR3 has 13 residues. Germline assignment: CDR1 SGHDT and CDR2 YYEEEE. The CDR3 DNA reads TGTGCCAGCACCTTGGGCCGTAATTCACCCCTCCACTTT. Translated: CASTLGRNSPLHF.

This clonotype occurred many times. CDR3: CSVSPFGTYQETQYF. CDR3 nucleotide sequence: TGCAGCGTTTCCCCTTTTGGAACGTACCAAGAGACCCAGTACTTC. V is TRBV29-1 and J is TRBJ2-5, with D hard to call. This CDR3 is 15 amino acids long. Germline V gene lookup returns CDR1 SQVTM and CDR2 ANQGSEA. Trimming removed 5 bases from V and 0 bases from J, with 16 bases in between.

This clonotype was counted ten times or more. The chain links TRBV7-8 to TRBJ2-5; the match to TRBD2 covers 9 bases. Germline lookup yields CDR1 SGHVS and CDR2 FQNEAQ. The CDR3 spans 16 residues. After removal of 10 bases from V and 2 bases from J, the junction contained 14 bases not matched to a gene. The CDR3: CATSGLAGFGQETQYF. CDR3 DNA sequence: TGTGCCACCTCGGGGCTAGCGGGGTTCGGGCAAGAGACCCAGTACTTC.